A selection of T cell receptor beta chains follows, all from one sample in a study of blood T cell repertoires in COVID-19. Repertoires were generated with immunoSEQ multiplex PCR, while TCRdb's copy carries only in-frame clones and drops some. The sample carries roughly 93,000 clones, roughly nine tenths recorded once. Source material: peripheral blood. Receptors originate from a man between 50 and 59 years old with acute or convalescent COVID-19. CDR3s include the opening cysteine and the closing phenylalanine or tryptophan. A D gene is named only where the DNA matches it firmly. Part of the rows lack a size; the others show once, few, many or a class for expanded clones.

>TRBV5-4|TRBD2|TRBJ2-5|once
TGTGCCAGCAGCTTGCGACTAGCGGGGGAGCAAGAGACCCAGTACTTC
CASSLRLAGEQETQYF
>TRBV10-3|TRBD1|TRBJ1-5|few
TGTGCCATCAGCTCCGGGACAGTCAATCAGCCCCAGCATTTT
CAISSGTVNQPQHF
>TRBV10-2|TRBD2|TRBJ2-3|.
TGCGCCAGCAGTGAGCCAGCGGGGGTTAGCACAGATACGCAGTATTTT
CASSEPAGVSTDTQYF
>TRBV30|.|TRBJ1-2|.
TGTGCCTGGAACGCGGGGCTATTTAACTATGGCTACACCTTC
CAWNAGLFNYGYTF
>TRBV7-8|.|TRBJ1-6|.
TGTGCCAGCGGCAGTACAAATTCACCCCTCCACTTT
CASGSTNSPLHF
>TRBV29-1|.|TRBJ1-1|.
TGCAGCGTATACCGTCTGAACACCCGGAACACTGAAGCTTTCTTT
CSVYRLNTRNTEAFF
>TRBV5-4|.|TRBJ2-3|.
TGTGCCAGCAGCTTGCCTAGCGCTGAGCCCACTAGCACAGATACGCAGTATTTT
CASSLPSAEPTSTDTQYF
>TRBV28|TRBD1|TRBJ1-1|.
TGTGCCAGCAGTTTACAGACAGGGTCGGCTTTCTTT
CASSLQTGSAFF
>TRBV29-1|TRBD1|TRBJ1-2|.
TGCAGCGTTGGCGGGACAGCCGGCGGCTACACCTTC
CSVGGTAGGYTF
>TRBV12-5|TRBD1|TRBJ2-2|.
TGTGCTAGTGGTTTGGGACAGGGGGAGGCCGGGGAGCTGTTTTTT
CASGLGQGEAGELFF
>TRBV5-4|TRBD1|TRBJ1-2|once
TGTGCCAGCAGCCGTAGACAGGGAGGAGGGGCTAACTATGGCTACACCTTC
CASSRRQGGGANYGYTF
>TRBV5-4|TRBD1|TRBJ1-2|.
TGTGCCAGCAGCTTGGACAGGGGCTATGGCTACACCTTC
CASSLDRGYGYTF
>TRBV7-3|TRBD2|TRBJ2-5|once
TGTGCCAGCAGCCCCCGGGGGGCTAGCGGGGGGCCAGGGGAGACCCAGTACTTC
CASSPRGASGGPGETQYF
>TRBV5-8|TRBD1|TRBJ1-1|.
TGTGCCAGCAGCCCAGGGGGGCCGGGCACTGAAGCTTTCTTT
CASSPGGPGTEAFF
>TRBV7-8|.|TRBJ2-1|.
TGTGCCAGCAGCTTAGTTGGAGTATCCTACAATGAGCAGTTCTTC
CASSLVGVSYNEQFF
>TRBV28|TRBD1|TRBJ1-2|.
TGTGCCAGCAGAGATCTAGGACAGGGAGGCTATGGCTACACCTTC
CASRDLGQGGYGYTF
>TRBV11-2|.|TRBJ2-1|.
TGTGCCAGCACCAGGGGTGTTATGGGGGCGAGGGTGGACAATGAGCAGTTCTTC
CASTRGVMGARVDNEQFF
>TRBV5-4|.|TRBJ1-6|.
TGTGCCAGCAGCTTCCAGGGGCCGGGTAATTCACCCCTCCACTTT
CASSFQGPGNSPLHF
>TRBV11-2|.|TRBJ2-3|.
TGTGCCAGCAGCCGACCCGGGTCTTCGCCGCAGTATTTT
CASSRPGSSPQYF
>TRBV7-2|TRBD2|TRBJ2-5|once
TGTGCCAGCGGGACTAGCGGGGGCGTGGGGGAGACCCAGTACTTC
CASGTSGGVGETQYF
>TRBV19|TRBD1|TRBJ1-2|.
TGTGCCAGTAGTATAGTCCCGGGACAGACTAACTATGGCTACACCTTC
CASSIVPGQTNYGYTF
>TRBV11-1|.|TRBJ2-2|.
TGTGCCGGAGGGACAGCCGAAAACACCGGGGAGCTGTTTTTT
CAGGTAENTGELFF
>TRBV19|.|TRBJ2-1|.
TGTGCCAGTAAAACGCAGTGTAGAGCGCTAGCGAAATACAATGAGCAGTTCTTC
CASKTQCRALAKYNEQFF
>TRBV5-5|.|TRBJ1-6|.
TGTGCCAGCAGCCTGACAGACTCCTATAATTCACCCCTCCACTTT
CASSLTDSYNSPLHF
>TRBV18|.|TRBJ1-3|.
TGTGCCAGCTCACCGTCGGGGATCAGCTCTGGAAACACCATATATTTT
CASSPSGISSGNTIYF
>TRBV19|TRBD1|TRBJ2-1|.
TGTGCCAGTAGTATCACGGGACAGACAAATGAGCAGTTCTTC
CASSITGQTNEQFF
>TRBV19|.|TRBJ1-2|.
TGTGCCACTACAGGGCTCAACTATGGCTACACCTTC
CATTGLNYGYTF
>TRBV7-9|TRBD2|TRBJ2-5|.
TGTGCCAGCAGCCCATACGGGACTAGCGGGGGCGAGACCCAGTACTTC
CASSPYGTSGGETQYF
>TRBV10-3|.|TRBJ1-2|.
TGTGCCATCAGTGAGTCTTCGGTTGGCTACACCTTC
CAISESSVGYTF
>TRBV3-1/TRBV3-2|.|TRBJ2-2|once
TGTGCCAGCAGCCAATGGCAGAACACCGGGGAGCTGTTTTTT
CASSQWQNTGELFF
>TRBV5-1|.|TRBJ2-5|once
TGCGCCAGCAGCTTGGAGGCAGGGGCCGTGGAGACCCAGTACTTC
CASSLEAGAVETQYF
>TRBV27|.|TRBJ2-5|.
TGTGCCAGCAGGGGCAGTGTGCAGCAAGAGACCCAGTACTTC
CASRGSVQQETQYF
>TRBV5-6|.|TRBJ1-1|.
TGTGCCAGCAGCCCCAACCCTATGAACACTGAAGCTTTCTTT
CASSPNPMNTEAFF
>TRBV10-2|TRBD1|TRBJ1-2|once
TGCGCCAGCAGCGGACAGGGGGTCGATGGCTACACCTTC
CASSGQGVDGYTF
>TRBV11-3|.|TRBJ2-7|.
TGTGCCAGCAGCGACTCTGGCTACGAGCAGTACTTC
CASSDSGYEQYF